These 10 T cell receptor beta chains originate from one sample sequenced in a study of blood T cells in healthy people across ages. A J-beta primer mix and a sample-barcoded 5' primer were used in a second PCR of roughly 7 to 12 cycles. Via MiXCR, TCRdb re-called the 5' RACE reads, giving one row per CDR3 protein. This sample has 550,000 to 600,000 distinct CDR3 sequences, with around half found just once. Sequencing was carried out using blood. These receptor sequences come from a man at least 80 years old in good health.

V is TRBV5-6 and J is TRBJ2-1; TRBD2 is a possible D gene (5 bases). Germline V gives CDR1 SGHDT, CDR2 YYEEEE. This CDR3 is 16 amino acids long. Trimming took 0 bases from V and 6 from J, leaving 16 bases between them. Written as DNA, the CDR3 is TGTGCCAGCAGCTTGGCCGTAGCCCGGACTGTCAATGAGCAGTTCTTC. Translation: CASSLAVARTVNEQFF.

This rearrangement joins TRBV9 to TRBJ1-2; D remains unclear. The germline V gene encodes CDR1 SGDLS and CDR2 YYNGEE. Trimming took 4 bases from V and 3 from J, leaving 16 bases between them. The CDR3 covers 15 residues. The CDR3 nucleotides read TGTGCCAGCAGCCCCCGGGAGGCGGCTTACTATGGCTACACCTTC. It encodes CASSPREAAYYGYTF. The full variable domain, its missing parts supplied by reference TRBV9 and TRBJ1-2, is DSGVTQTPKHLITATGQRVTLRCSPRSGDLSVYWYQQSLDQGLQFLIQYYNGEERAKGNILERFSAQQFPDLHSELNLSSLELGDSALYFCASSPREAAYYGYTFGSGTRLTVV.

The chain carries TRBV7-2 and TRBJ2-7; 11 bases align to TRBD2. Looked up from germline, CDR1 is SGHTA and CDR2 is FQGNSA. The ends lost 4 bases at V and 4 bases at J; junction bases unmatched: 15. The CDR3 is 18 amino acids. CDR3 in amino acids: CASSSRAIAGGLGYEQYF. CDR3 bases: TGTGCCAGCAGCTCCCGGGCCATAGCGGGGGGGCTTGGGTACGAGCAGTACTTC.

The rearrangement uses TRBV27 and TRBJ2-1; 11 bases match TRBD1. Germline values: CDR1 MNHEY, CDR2 SMNVEV (reference sequence). V shed 8 bases, J shed 13 bases, and the junction held 13 bases outside the gene matches. This CDR3 contains 14 residues. CDR3 in amino acids: CASRRTGGEETQFF. The CDR3 DNA sequence: TGTGCCAGCCGTCGGACAGGGGGCGAAGAGACCCAGTTCTTC.

The rearrangement links TRBV30 to TRBJ1-2, with a possible D match to TRBD1 (5 bases). The length of the CDR3 is 12 residues. Germline V CDR1 and CDR2: GTSNPN, SVGIG (reference sequence). Between the trimmed V and J ends, which lost 2 bases and 2 bases, there was a span of 6 bases. The CDR3 nucleotides read TGTGCCTGGAGTCGGGGGAACTATGGCTACACCTTC. Translation: CAWSRGNYGYTF.

V and J are TRBV5-1 and TRBJ1-6; D uncertain. Trimming cost V 0 bases and J 5 bases, with 6 bases left between them. The CDR3 is 14 residues long. The germline gives CDR1 SGHRS, CDR2 YFSETQ. CDR3 DNA: TGCGCCAGCAGCTTGGAGTGGGATAATTCACCCCTCCACTTT. It specifies CASSLEWDNSPLHF.

The V gene is TRBV5-1, the J gene TRBJ2-7, with TRBD1 as a possible D gene (6 bases). The CDR3 is 13 amino acids. Germline CDR1 is SGHRS and CDR2 is YFSETQ. V was shortened by 4 bases and J by 4 bases, with 12 bases between the two germline ends. The CDR3 region has the DNA TGCGCCAGCAGCGTGGACAGCAATTACGAGCAGTACTTC. Translation: CASSVDSNYEQYF.

The chain carries TRBV6-2 or TRBV6-3 and TRBJ2-7; D unresolved. CDR3 length: 12 amino acids. Germline V gives CDR1 MNHEY, CDR2 SVGEGT. Deletions cut 7 bases from V and 4 bases from J, with 11 bases between. The CDR3 here is CASKPDGYEQYF. In DNA, the CDR3 is TGTGCCAGCAAACCGGACGGGTACGAGCAGTACTTC.

V usage is TRBV29-1 and J usage is TRBJ2-3; D might be TRBD1 (5 bases). This CDR3 has 13 residues. V was cut by 1 base and J by 3 bases, with 8 bases left in between. Germline lookup yields CDR1 SQVTM and CDR2 ANQGSEA. The CDR3 DNA reads TGCAGCGTTGAAGTACAGGTTACAGATACGCAGTATTTT. Residues: CSVEVQVTDTQYF.

The V call is TRBV10-1, the J call TRBJ1-6, with TRBD1 matching 10 bases. CDR1 is WNHNN and CDR2 is SYGVQD in the germline V gene (reference sequence). The CDR3 length is 19 residues. With 10 bases clipped from V and 6 bases from J, the junction kept 21 bases outside the gene matches. In nucleotides, the CDR3 is TGCGCCACTAAAGAACCCACCGGGACAGGGGAGTTCCTTAATTCACCCCTCCACTTT. Protein product: CATKEPTGTGEFLNSPLHF.